Detailed here is one T cell receptor beta chain. The data stem from a study of T cell changes during pregnancy in multiple sclerosis. The CDR3 length is 13 residues. Germline V gene lookup returns CDR1 MDHEN and CDR2 SYDVKM. V lost 8 bases and J lost 5, with 13 bases in between. Repertoires were generated with immunoSEQ multiplex PCR, while TCRdb's copy carries only in-frame clones and drops some. The sample yields tens of thousands of clones, over 80% seen once. The clonotype originates from a female donor with multiple sclerosis, enrolled in a pregnancy study. Sequenced here: CD4+ T cells from peripheral blood mononuclear cells, sampled in the third trimester of pregnancy. The chain carries TRBV28 and TRBJ1-5, with D perhaps matching TRBD1 (6 bases). This CDR3 is CASHGQRYQPQHF. The CDR3 DNA reads TGTGCCAGCCACGGACAGAGATATCAGCCCCAGCATTTT.